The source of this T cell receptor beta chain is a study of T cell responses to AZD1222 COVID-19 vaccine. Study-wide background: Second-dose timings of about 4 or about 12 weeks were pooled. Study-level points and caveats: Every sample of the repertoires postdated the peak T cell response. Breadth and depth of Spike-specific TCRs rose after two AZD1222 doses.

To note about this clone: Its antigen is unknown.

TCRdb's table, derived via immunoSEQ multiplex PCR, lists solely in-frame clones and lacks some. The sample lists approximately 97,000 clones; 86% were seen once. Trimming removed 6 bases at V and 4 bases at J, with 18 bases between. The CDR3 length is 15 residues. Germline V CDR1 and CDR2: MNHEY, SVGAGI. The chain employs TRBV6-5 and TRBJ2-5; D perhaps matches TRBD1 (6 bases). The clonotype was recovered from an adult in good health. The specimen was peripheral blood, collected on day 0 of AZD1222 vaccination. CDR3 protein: CASSTGTPRGETQYF. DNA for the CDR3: TGTGCCAGCAGCACCGGGACACCGAGGGGAGAGACCCAGTACTTC.